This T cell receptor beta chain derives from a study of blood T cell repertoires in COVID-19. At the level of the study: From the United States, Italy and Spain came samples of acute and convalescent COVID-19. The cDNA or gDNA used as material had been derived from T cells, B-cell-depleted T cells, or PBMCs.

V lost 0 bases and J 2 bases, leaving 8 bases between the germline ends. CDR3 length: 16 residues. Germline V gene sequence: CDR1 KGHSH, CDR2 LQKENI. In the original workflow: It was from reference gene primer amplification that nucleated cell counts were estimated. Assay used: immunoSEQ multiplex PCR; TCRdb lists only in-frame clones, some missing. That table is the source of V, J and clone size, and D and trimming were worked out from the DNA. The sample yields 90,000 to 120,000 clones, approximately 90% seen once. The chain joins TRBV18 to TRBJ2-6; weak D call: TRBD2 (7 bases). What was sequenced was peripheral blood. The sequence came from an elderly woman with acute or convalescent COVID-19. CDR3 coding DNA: TGTGCCAGCTCACCACCGGGGGGGCCTGGGGCCAACGTCCTGACTTTC. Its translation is CASSPPGGPGANVLTF.